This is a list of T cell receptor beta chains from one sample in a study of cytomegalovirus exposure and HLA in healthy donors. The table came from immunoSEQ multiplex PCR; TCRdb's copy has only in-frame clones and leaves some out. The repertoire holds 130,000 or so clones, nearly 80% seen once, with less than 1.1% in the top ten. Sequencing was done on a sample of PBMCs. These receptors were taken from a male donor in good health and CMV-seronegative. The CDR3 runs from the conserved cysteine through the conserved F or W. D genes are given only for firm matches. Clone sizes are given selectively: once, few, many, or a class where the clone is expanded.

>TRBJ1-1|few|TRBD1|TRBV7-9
CASRPDRGGTEAFF
TGTGCCAGCAGGCCCGACAGGGGAGGGACTGAAGCTTTCTTT
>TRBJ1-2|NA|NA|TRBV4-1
CASSQVAPQVPNYGYTF
TGCGCCAGCAGCCAAGTGGCCCCTCAGGTCCCTAACTATGGCTACACCTTC
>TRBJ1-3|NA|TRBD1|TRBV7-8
CASSFLLGQGNTIYF
TGTGCCAGCAGCTTCCTTCTGGGACAGGGGAACACCATATATTTT
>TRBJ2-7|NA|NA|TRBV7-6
CASSLNEAGGDEQYF
TGTGCCAGCAGCTTAAACGAGGCGGGCGGCGACGAGCAGTACTTC
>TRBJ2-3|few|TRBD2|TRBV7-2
CASSPTGTSADTQYF
TGTGCCAGCAGCCCCACCGGGACTAGTGCAGATACGCAGTATTTT
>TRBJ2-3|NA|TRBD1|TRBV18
CASSPTGQGTDTQYF
TGTGCCAGCTCACCCACAGGACAGGGAACAGATACGCAGTATTTT
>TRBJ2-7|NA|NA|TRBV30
CAWSLDIQPYEQYF
TGTGCCTGGTCTTTGGACATCCAGCCCTACGAGCAGTACTTC
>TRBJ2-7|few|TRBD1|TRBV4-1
CASSYGTGGSYEQYF
TGCGCCAGCAGCTATGGGACAGGGGGCTCCTACGAGCAGTACTTC
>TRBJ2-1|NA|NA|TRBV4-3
CASSQERLDNEQFF
TGCGCCAGCAGCCAAGAACGTCTAGACAATGAGCAGTTCTTC
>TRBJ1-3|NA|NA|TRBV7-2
CASSSQQGRNTIYF
TGTGCCAGCAGCTCCCAACAGGGTAGAAACACCATATATTTT
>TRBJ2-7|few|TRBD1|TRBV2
CASSPIGTGRGREQYF
TGTGCCAGCAGTCCCATCGGGACAGGGAGGGGCAGGGAGCAGTACTTC
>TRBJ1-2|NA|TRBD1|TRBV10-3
CAISESRTGHGYTF
TGTGCCATCAGTGAGTCAAGGACAGGGCATGGCTACACCTTC
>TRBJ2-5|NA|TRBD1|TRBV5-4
CASGTGMDVGTQYF
TGTGCCAGCGGGACAGGGATGGACGTGGGGACCCAGTACTTC
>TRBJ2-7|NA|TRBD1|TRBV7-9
CASSTDGQGRHEQYF
TGTGCCAGCAGCACAGATGGACAGGGGAGGCACGAGCAGTACTTC
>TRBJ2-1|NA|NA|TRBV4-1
CASSQDLATSYYNEQFF
TGCGCCAGCAGCCAAGATTTGGCGACTAGTTACTACAATGAGCAGTTCTTC
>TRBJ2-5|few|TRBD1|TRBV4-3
CASSQTLTGGETQYF
TGCGCCAGCAGCCAAACTTTGACAGGGGGAGAGACCCAGTACTTC
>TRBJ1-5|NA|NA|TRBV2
CASKVLGVNQPQHF
TGTGCCAGCAAAGTTTTGGGAGTCAATCAGCCCCAGCATTTT
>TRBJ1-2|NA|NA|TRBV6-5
CASSYSWDLPNYGYTF
TGTGCCAGCAGTTACTCGTGGGACTTACCTAACTATGGCTACACCTTC
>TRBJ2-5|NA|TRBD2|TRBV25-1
CASSELGGGAGETQYF
TGTGCCAGCAGTGAACTAGGCGGGGGGGCCGGGGAGACCCAGTACTTC
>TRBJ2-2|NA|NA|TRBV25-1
CASSEYHSSNTGELFF
TGTGCCAGCAGTGAATACCACAGCTCGAACACCGGGGAGCTGTTTTTT
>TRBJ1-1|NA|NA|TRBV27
CASSLLGTSNTEAFF
TGTGCCAGCAGTTTACTGGGGACATCGAACACTGAAGCTTTCTTT
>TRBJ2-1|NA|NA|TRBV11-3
CASSFGHLSYNEQFF
TGTGCCAGCAGTTTTGGACACCTATCCTACAATGAGCAGTTCTTC